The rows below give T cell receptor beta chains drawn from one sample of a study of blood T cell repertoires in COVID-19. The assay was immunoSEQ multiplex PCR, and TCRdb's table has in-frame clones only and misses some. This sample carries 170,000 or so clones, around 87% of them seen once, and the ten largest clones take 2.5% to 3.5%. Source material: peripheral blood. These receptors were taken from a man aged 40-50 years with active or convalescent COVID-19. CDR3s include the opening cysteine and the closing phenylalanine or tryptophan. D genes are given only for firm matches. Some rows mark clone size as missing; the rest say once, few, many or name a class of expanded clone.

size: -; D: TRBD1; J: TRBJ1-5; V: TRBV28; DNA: TGTGCCAGCAGGCTTCCGGGACAGGGGTATCAGCCCCAGCATTTT; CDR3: CASRLPGQGYQPQHF
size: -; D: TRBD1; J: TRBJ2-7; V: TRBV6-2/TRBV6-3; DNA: TGTGCCAGCAGTTTCGGGACAGGGTATCGGGAGCAGTACTTC; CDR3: CASSFGTGYREQYF
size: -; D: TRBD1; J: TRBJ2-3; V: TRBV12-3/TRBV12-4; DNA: TGTGCCAGCACGGGACAGGGTGCAGATACGCAGTATTTT; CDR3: CASTGQGADTQYF
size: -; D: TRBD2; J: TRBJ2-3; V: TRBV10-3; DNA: TGTGCCATCAGTGAAAAGCGGGGGGGTTATACGCAGTATTTT; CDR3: CAISEKRGGYTQYF
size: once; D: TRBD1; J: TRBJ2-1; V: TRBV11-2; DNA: TGTGCCAGCAGCTCCCTACAGGGGGCACCCTACAATGAGCAGTTCTTC; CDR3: CASSSLQGAPYNEQFF
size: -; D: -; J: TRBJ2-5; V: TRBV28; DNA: TGTGCCAGCCGGGGAGAGACCCAGTACTTC; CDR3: CASRGETQYF
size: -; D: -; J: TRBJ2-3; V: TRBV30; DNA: TGTGCCTGGTCGGCGGGCAACACAGATACGCAGTATTTT; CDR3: CAWSAGNTDTQYF
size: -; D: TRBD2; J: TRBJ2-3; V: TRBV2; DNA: TGTGCCAGTGCGACTAGCGGAAACACAGATACGCAGTATTTT; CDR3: CASATSGNTDTQYF
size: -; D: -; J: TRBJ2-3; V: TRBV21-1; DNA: TGTGCCAGCAGCCGGAGGGATACGCAGTATTTT; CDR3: CASSRRDTQYF
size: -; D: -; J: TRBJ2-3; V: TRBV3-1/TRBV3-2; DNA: TGTGCCAGCAGCCCCGACACCGCCACAGATACGCAGTATTTT; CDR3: CASSPDTATDTQYF
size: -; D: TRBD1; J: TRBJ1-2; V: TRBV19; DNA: TGTGCCAGTAGAACGGGACAGGGCGGCTATGGCTACACCTTC; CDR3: CASRTGQGGYGYTF
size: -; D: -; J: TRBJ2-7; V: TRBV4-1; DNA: TGCGCCAGCAGCTCGGGGGTCCACGAGCAGTACTTC; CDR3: CASSSGVHEQYF
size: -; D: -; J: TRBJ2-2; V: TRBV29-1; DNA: TGCAGCGTTGTGAGGTTTACGGAGAACACCGGGGAGCTGTTTTTT; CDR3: CSVVRFTENTGELFF
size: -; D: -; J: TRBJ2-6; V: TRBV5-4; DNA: TGTGCCAGCTCCTACGCAGGGATAGGGGCCAACGTCCTGACTTTC; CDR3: CASSYAGIGANVLTF